This T cell receptor (beta chain) was identified during a study of healthy donors' naive CD4 and CD8 T cells. Overall study: Donors, half of them female, were 20-25, 40-50 or 60-70 years old. For TCR alpha, new primers spanned all functional IMGT alpha genes.

TCR libraries were built from about 500 ng of total RNA by linear amplification. TCRdb passed the reads through MiXCR, listing each CDR3 protein once. The sample lists 150,000 to 200,000 distinct CDR3 sequences, about 70% seen once, with roughly 2.4% in the top ten. This CDR3 is built from 13 residues. The germline V and J ends were trimmed by 10 bases and 5 bases, with 17 bases remaining between them. The germline V gene encodes CDR1 MNHEY and CDR2 SVGAGI. The sequence was collected from a pool of human donors in good health; the sample pools cells from several healthy donors. Sequenced: naive CD4+ and CD8+ T cells sorted from blood, pooled from several donors. The chain combines TRBV6-5 with TRBJ1-1, with D possibly being TRBD1 (5 bases). CDR3 in amino acids: CATLRAAGTEAFF. CDR3 sequence (DNA): TGTGCCACCCTTCGCGCCGCAGGGACTGAAGCTTTCTTT.